This is a list of T cell receptor beta chains from one sample in a study of T cells in tuberculosis. Method: immunoSEQ multiplex PCR; TCRdb's copy keeps in-frame clones and lacks some. The table records about 88,000 clones, around 90% of them present only once. The sequenced sample was CD1b-GMM tetramer-negative cells sorted from PBMCs. These receptors were collected from an adult woman with latent tuberculosis. Both conserved end residues are part of each CDR3. Clone size is stated in some rows and not others, as once, few, many or a class when expanded.

clone_size,v_call,cdr3_aa
.,TRBV7-9,CASSSENTGELFF
.,TRBV10-1,CASSEAGFNEQYF
.,TRBV6-6,CASLPAMGPNYGYTF
.,TRBV5-1,CASSFQDRITDTQYF
.,TRBV7-2,CASSLAVKTENTGELFF
.,TRBV29-1,CSVVDHRVVLNTEAFF
once,TRBV30,CASDRPTNYGYTF
.,TRBV5-1,CASSADILAGVGNEQFF
.,TRBV7-9,CASSLETDHSPLHF
.,TRBV6-5,CASSYSKGLTDTQYF
.,TRBV4-1,CASSHGGLAGGGQETQYF
.,TRBV19,CASRWGDNSPLHF
.,TRBV19,CASSIGSGTLDNSPLHF
once,TRBV27,CASSLYGRGSSYNEQFF
few,TRBV4-3,CASSQWWGRALSGANVLTF
once,TRBV6-1,CASSEAFWGTDKNIQYF
.,TRBV16,CASSQSRVGYTF
.,TRBV10-3,CAISESRSPARGTEAFF
.,TRBV7-2,CASSLAGGSYEQYF
.,TRBV5-1,CASAMLETAGETQYF
few,TRBV6-4,CASSLRQPSNQPQHF
.,TRBV2,CASSEAVQGFKAFF
.,TRBV7-9,CASSFGTDMQYF
.,TRBV5-1,CASSLRTSYNEQFF
.,TRBV7-9,CASSLVPLKQGRYRELFF
.,TRBV7-3,CASSPGLSKSTDTQYF
.,TRBV9,CASSVAPGGQPQHF